These 19 T cell receptor beta chains came from one sample sequenced in a study of CD8 T cells in ankylosing spondylitis. TCRdb redid the calling of the 5' RACE reads with MiXCR, one entry per CDR3 protein. Altogether about 220,000 distinct CDR3 sequences are present, roughly a tenth being singletons, with the ten largest covering approximately 20%. The sequenced sample was blood, either unsorted or a sorted T cell fraction (not recorded which). Every receptor here comes from a male donor with ankylosing spondylitis or in good health (not recorded which).

There are many counts of this clonotype. The rearrangement joins TRBV15 to TRBJ2-1; D is uncertain. Germline values: CDR1 LNHNV, CDR2 YYDKDF (reference sequence). The CDR3 is made up of 12 amino acids. The V and J ends lost 5 bases and 4 bases respectively, with 6 bases between them. The CDR3: CATSLFYNEQFF. CDR3 bases: TGTGCCACCAGCCTGTTTTACAATGAGCAGTTCTTC.

The V gene is TRBV5-1, the J gene TRBJ2-7; D ambiguous. Germline V lookup: CDR1 SGHRS, CDR2 YFSETQ. The length of the CDR3 is 14 residues. The ends were cut back, 2 bases at V and 0 bases at J, with 9 bases in the middle. The CDR3 nucleotides read TGCGCCAGCAGCTTTAATGCAGCCTCCTACGAGCAGTACTTC. The encoded protein is CASSFNAASYEQYF.

This clonotype was detected ten times or more. The chain employs TRBV5-1 and TRBJ1-1; 8 positions agree with TRBD1. The CDR3 sequence is 15 residues long. CDR1 and CDR2 from the germline V gene are SGHRS and YFSETQ. With V trimmed by 3 bases and J by 6 bases, 10 bases remained unmatched. The CDR3 spells CASSSTGQGGSEAFF. DNA of the CDR3: TGCGCCAGCAGCTCCACAGGACAGGGAGGGTCTGAAGCTTTCTTT.

In this sample, this clonotype turned up a few times. This chain connects TRBV20-1 to TRBJ2-1, with 9 bases aligning to TRBD1. Germline values: CDR1 DFQATT, CDR2 SNEGSKA (reference sequence). J was trimmed by 9 bases and V by 2 bases; bases with no gene match: 8. The CDR3 has 14 amino acids. CDR3 amino acids: CSARTGGGDPEQFF. The CDR3 DNA follows: TGCAGTGCTAGAACAGGGGGCGGAGACCCTGAGCAGTTCTTC.

The chain uses TRBV28 and TRBJ2-7, with D maybe TRBD1 (5 bases). The V end was cut by 6 bases, the J end by 2 bases, with 17 bases between. The germline V gene encodes CDR1 MDHEN and CDR2 SYDVKM. This CDR3 has 15 amino acids. The CDR3 DNA is TGTGCCAGCAGCCTTGACAGCTCCTGGCCCTACGAGCAGTACTTC. This sequence encodes CASSLDSSWPYEQYF.

This clonotype was detected ten times or more. The chain uses TRBV20-1 and TRBJ2-1; 7 bases align to TRBD1. The CDR3 runs 15 residues. The germline CDR1 and CDR2 sequences are DFQATT and SNEGSKA (reference sequence). V lost 3 bases, J lost 1 base, and 6 bases stayed unmatched. CDR3 DNA: TGCAGTGCTAGGTCGCCAGGGGGATCCTACAATGAGCAGTTCTTC. This translates into CSARSPGGSYNEQFF.

This clonotype was observed many times. This sequence joins TRBV3-1 and TRBJ2-1, with 10 bases lining up with TRBD2. Trimming cost V 3 bases and J 9 bases; bases outside gene matches: 5. Germline-derived CDR1 and CDR2 are LGHDT and YNNKEL (reference sequence). The CDR3 has 14 amino acids. CDR3 residues: CASSQVPSGGEQFF. The CDR3 nucleotides are TGTGCCAGCAGCCAGGTCCCTAGCGGGGGTGAGCAGTTCTTC.

This clonotype has just a few counts. V gene TRBV12-3 or TRBV12-4 combines with J gene TRBJ1-1; 8 bases align to TRBD1. V lost 6 bases to trimming and J lost 5 bases; unmatched junction nucleotides: 5. The CDR3 contains 13 residues. The CDR3 sequence: CASRDRDRTEAFF. The CDR3 DNA sequence: TGTGCCAGCAGGGACAGGGATCGGACTGAAGCTTTCTTT.

The table lists this clonotype with many counts. The chain has TRBV5-1 and TRBJ2-1; D might be TRBD2 (7 bases). CDR1 SGHRS and CDR2 YFSETQ come from the germline V gene. This CDR3 comprises 16 residues. Trimming removed 0 bases at V and 9 bases at J, with 19 bases between. In DNA, the CDR3 is TGCGCCAGCAGCTTGGAAGGAGGGGGGGCCCGGTCTGAGCAGTTCTTC. Residues: CASSLEGGGARSEQFF.

The V gene is TRBV4-2, the J gene TRBJ1-2; tentatively, D is TRBD1 (6 bases). CDR3 length equals 16 residues. Looked up from germline, CDR1 is LGHNA and CDR2 is YNFKEQ. The V gene lost 0 bases and the J gene lost 6 bases, with 17 bases spanning the gap. CDR3 bases: TGTGCCAGCAGCCAAGAGATTGTGACCAGGGGACATGGCTACACCTTC. Amino acids: CASSQEIVTRGHGYTF.

The chain joins TRBV20-1 to TRBJ2-3, with TRBD2 as a possible D gene (7 bases). The V end lost 4 bases, the J end lost 6 bases, and 20 bases lay between the germline ends. The CDR3 has 15 residues. Germline V gene data show CDR1 as DFQATT and CDR2 as SNEGSKA (reference sequence). Written as DNA, the CDR3 is TGCAGTGCTAACGGGGGGCAGTCTTTCGGGGATACGCAGTATTTT. Translation: CSANGGQSFGDTQYF.

This clonotype was picked up a small number of times. This chain connects TRBV2 to TRBJ1-2; unclear D gene. The V end lost 2 bases, the J end lost 7 bases, and 2 bases lay between the germline ends. Germline V gives CDR1 SNHLY, CDR2 FYNNEI. The length of the CDR3 is 10 residues. In DNA, the CDR3 is TGTGCCAGCAGTGAAAGTGGCTACACCTTC. It translates to CASSESGYTF.

This clonotype was observed many times. The chain combines TRBV5-1 with TRBJ2-6; D remains unclear. The CDR3 has 15 amino acids. In germline, CDR1 is SGHRS, CDR2 YFSETQ. V was clipped by 3 bases and J by 0 bases, with 7 bases between them. The CDR3 DNA reads as TGCGCCAGCAGCTGGAGTTACTCTGGGGCCAACGTCCTGACTTTC. Its translation: CASSWSYSGANVLTF.

This clonotype was seen a few times. This sequence joins TRBV7-2 and TRBJ1-2, with D unclear. Germline V gives CDR1 SGHTA, CDR2 FQGNSA. V dropped 7 bases and J dropped 0 bases, with 15 bases sitting between them. The CDR3 covers 15 residues. CDR3 loop: CASTLDGASNYGYTF. The DNA of the CDR3 is TGTGCCAGCACCCTGGACGGAGCTTCTAACTATGGCTACACCTTC.

This clonotype came up many times. This sequence joins TRBV25-1 and TRBJ2-1; D is uncertain. Deletions cut 2 bases from V and 6 bases from J, with 11 bases between. CDR1 and CDR2 from the germline V gene are MGHDK and SYGVNS. The CDR3 has 14 amino acids. The CDR3 protein is CASSERGVLNEQFF. In DNA, the CDR3 is TGTGCCAGCAGTGAACGTGGGGTTCTCAATGAGCAGTTCTTC.

This clonotype has at least ten counts. The CDR3 region is CASSLGQGARAYNEQFF. The CDR3 region has the DNA TGTGCCAGCAGCTTAGGACAGGGGGCGCGGGCCTACAATGAGCAGTTCTTC. The chain employs TRBV11-2 and TRBJ2-1, with TRBD1 matching over 10 bases. Germline lookup yields CDR1 SGHAT and CDR2 FQNNGV. Unmatched junction bases numbered 5, after V lost 1 base and J lost 2 bases. The CDR3 is 17 amino acids.

This clonotype was counted ten times or more. The V and J genes are TRBV28 and TRBJ2-2; D not resolved. The ends were cut back, 7 bases at V and 3 bases at J, with 12 bases in the middle. The CDR3 sequence is 14 residues long. In germline, CDR1 is MDHEN, CDR2 SYDVKM. The CDR3, as DNA: TGTGCCAGCACGCGCGATCGAGACACCGGGGAGCTGTTTTTT. It translates to CASTRDRDTGELFF.

This clonotype has at least ten counts. The chain uses TRBV24-1 and TRBJ1-5, with TRBD1 as a possible D gene (5 bases). V gave up 4 bases and J gave up 4 bases, with 22 bases separating them. From germline, CDR1 is KGHDR and CDR2 SFDVKD. The CDR3 loop spans 18 amino acids. The DNA of the CDR3 is TGTGCCACCAGTGAGGTAAACTTAATTTCGGGGCAAAATCAGCCCCAGCATTTT. It yields the protein CATSEVNLISGQNQPQHF.

This clonotype has more than one count but fewer than ten. The CDR3 bases are TGTGCCAGCAGCTTAGAGGTGGGGGGCCCCCCCACAGATACGCAGTATTTT. Its protein is CASSLEVGGPPTDTQYF. This chain uses TRBV11-2 with TRBJ2-3; D may correspond to TRBD1 or TRBD2 (6 bases each). Trimming left V 0 bases short and J 2 bases short, with 15 bases between. This CDR3 has 17 residues. CDR1 is SGHAT, CDR2 FQNNGV, per germline.